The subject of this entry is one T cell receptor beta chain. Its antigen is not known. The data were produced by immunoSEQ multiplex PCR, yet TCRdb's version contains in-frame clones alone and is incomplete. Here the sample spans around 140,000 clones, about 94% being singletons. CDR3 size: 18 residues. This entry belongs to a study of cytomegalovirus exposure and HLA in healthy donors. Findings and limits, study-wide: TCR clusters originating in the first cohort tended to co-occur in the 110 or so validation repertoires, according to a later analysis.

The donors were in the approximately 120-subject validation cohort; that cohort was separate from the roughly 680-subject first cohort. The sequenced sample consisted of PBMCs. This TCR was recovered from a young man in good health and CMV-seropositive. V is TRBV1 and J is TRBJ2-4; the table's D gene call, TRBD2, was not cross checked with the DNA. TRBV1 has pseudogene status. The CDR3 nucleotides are TGCACCAGCAGCCAAGATCTTCTAGCCAATTCGGCCAAAAACATTCAGTACTTC. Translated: CTSSQDLLANSAKNIQYF.